This T cell receptor beta chain stems from a study of blood T cell repertoires in COVID-19. Overall study context: Samples taken during acute and convalescent COVID-19 were collected in the United States, Italy and Spain. In each case, the material was cDNA or gDNA derived from T cells, B-cell-depleted T cells, or PBMCs.

In the original analysis: By means of reference gene primer amplification, nucleated cell counts were estimated. TCRdb keeps only in-frame clones here, not all; method: immunoSEQ multiplex PCR. V and J calls plus clone size are reproduced from that table; the DNA served to infer D and trimming. The sample consists of tens of thousands of clones, approximately 90% of them appearing once. V lost 4 bases and J lost 6; bases outside the gene matches: 12. CDR3 length: 18 amino acids. Germline V CDR1 and CDR2: MNHEY, SVGEGT. This rearrangement joins TRBV6-2 or TRBV6-3 to TRBJ2-1; 13 bases fit TRBD2. The sample taken for sequencing was peripheral blood. The TCR was taken from an elderly woman in a cohort sampled during active or convalescent COVID-19. The CDR3: CASSWNQRTSGGFNEQFF. CDR3 sequence (DNA): TGTGCCAGCAGTTGGAATCAGCGGACTAGCGGGGGATTCAATGAGCAGTTCTTC.